The 25 T cell receptor beta chains reported below all come from one sample, sequenced in a study of cytomegalovirus exposure and HLA in healthy donors. Only in-frame clones appear in the TCRdb table, and some are missing; sequencing was by immunoSEQ multiplex PCR. The table includes 190,000 or so clones, 80% to 90% detected once. Sequences were obtained from PBMCs. These receptor sequences come from a young woman in good health and CMV-seropositive.

The rearrangement joins TRBV6-5 to TRBJ1-1; D is perhaps TRBD1 (5 bases). Between the trimmed V and J ends, which lost 0 bases and 0 bases, there was a span of 11 bases. The CDR3 is 16 amino acids. Germline loops: CDR1 MNHEY, CDR2 SVGAGI. CDR3 DNA: TGTGCCAGCAGTTACTCTATGGCAGGGCTGAACACTGAAGCTTTCTTT. Encoded protein: CASSYSMAGLNTEAFF.

The chain joins TRBV27 to TRBJ1-5; D gene uncertain. This CDR3 contains 14 residues. CDR1 MNHEY and CDR2 SMNVEV come from the germline V gene (reference sequence). Deletions cut 3 bases from V and 2 bases from J, with 8 bases between. DNA for the CDR3: TGTGCCAGCAGTTTGTGGGAGGGCAATCAGCCCCAGCATTTT. Its protein is CASSLWEGNQPQHF.

The V gene is TRBV20-1, the J gene TRBJ2-7; D is unresolved. The length of the CDR3 is 11 residues. The V and J ends lost 0 bases and 7 bases respectively, with 7 bases between them. Per germline, CDR1 DFQATT and CDR2 SNEGSKA (reference sequence). The CDR3 coding sequence is TGCAGTGCTAGAGATCAGAAAGAGCAGTACTTC. The encoded protein is CSARDQKEQYF.

V is TRBV13 and J is TRBJ2-5; possibly TRBD2 for D (6 bases). The CDR3 loop spans 12 amino acids. V shed 5 bases and J shed 5 bases, with 9 bases lying between them. CDR1 is PRHDT and CDR2 is FYEKMQ in the germline V gene (reference sequence). CDR3 coding DNA: TGTGCCAGCAGCCGGGGGTTGGAGACCCAGTACTTC. Translation: CASSRGLETQYF.

The chain has TRBV6-5 and TRBJ2-5; TRBD2 matches at 14 bases. The CDR3 loop spans 15 amino acids. Losses at the gene ends were 6 bases for V and 6 bases for J; bases not matched to a gene: 6. The V gene's germline CDR1 is MNHEY and CDR2 SVGAGI. The CDR3 loop is CASRAGLAGVKTQYF. DNA for the CDR3: TGTGCCAGCAGGGCGGGACTAGCGGGAGTGAAGACCCAGTACTTC.

J is TRBJ1-1 and V is TRBV28; 7 bases fit TRBD1. CDR1 is MDHEN and CDR2 is SYDVKM in the germline V gene. V trimming: 6 bases; J trimming: 3 bases; junction bases outside the gene matches: 7. The length of the CDR3 is 14 residues. In DNA form, the CDR3 reads TGTGCCAGCAGCCGCGGACAGGCTGACACTGAAGCTTTCTTT. Protein: CASSRGQADTEAFF.

V and J are TRBV18 and TRBJ2-7, with D tentatively TRBD1 (6 bases). V lost 3 bases to trimming and J lost 2 bases, with 14 bases between them. The V gene's germline CDR1 is KGHSH and CDR2 LQKENI. The CDR3 extends over 15 amino acids. The CDR3 region is CASSPRGKVTYEQYF. The CDR3 DNA reads TGTGCCAGCTCACCGAGGGGGAAGGTGACCTACGAGCAGTACTTC.

The genes are TRBV18 and TRBJ2-7; the match to TRBD2 covers 7 bases. The CDR3 has 16 residues. From germline, CDR1 is KGHSH and CDR2 LQKENI. The trim removed 0 bases at V and 0 bases at J, leaving 5 bases unmatched. CDR3 in amino acids: CASSPPSGGHSYEQYF. CDR3 nucleotides: TGTGCCAGCTCACCACCTTCGGGGGGTCACTCCTACGAGCAGTACTTC.

The chain links TRBV7-8 to TRBJ2-7; TRBD1 agrees at 7 bases. V dropped 1 base and J dropped 3; count of bases not matched to a gene: 15. The CDR3 has 18 amino acids. CDR1 and CDR2 from the germline V gene are SGHVS and FQNEAQ. The DNA for the CDR3 is TGTGCCAGCAGCTTAGGCCGGTCGGGACAGAAAATCCTCTACGAGCAGTACTTC. Amino acids: CASSLGRSGQKILYEQYF.

This chain links TRBV6-5 with TRBJ2-1, with 10 bases identical to TRBD2. Germline lookup yields CDR1 MNHEY and CDR2 SVGAGI. V was pared by 0 bases and J by 8 bases, with 7 bases of the junction left unmatched. The CDR3 is 16 residues long. The CDR3 reads CASSYSASGSRYEQFF. DNA of the CDR3: TGTGCCAGCAGTTACTCTGCTAGCGGGAGTCGGTATGAGCAGTTCTTC.

The CDR3 reads CAIGTTTPHNEQFF. The CDR3 coding sequence is TGTGCCATCGGGACTACCACCCCCCACAATGAGCAGTTCTTC. This chain joins TRBV2 and TRBJ2-1; 7 positions agree with TRBD2. The CDR3 is 14 amino acids. Germline V gene data show CDR1 as SNHLY and CDR2 as FYNNEI. The trim removed 10 bases at V and 5 bases at J, leaving 11 bases unmatched. The full variable domain, with the rest looked up from reference TRBV2 and TRBJ2-1, is EPEVTQTPSHQVTQMGQEVILRCVPISNHLYFYWYRQILGQKVEFLVSFYNNEISEKSEIFDDQFSVERPDGSNFTLKIRSTKLEDSAMYFCAIGTTTPHNEQFFGPGTRLTVL.

The chain couples TRBV11-1 to TRBJ2-7; 10 bases line up with TRBD2. V shed 4 bases, J shed 4 bases, and the junction held 10 bases outside the gene matches. Germline assignment: CDR1 SGHAT and CDR2 FQDESV (reference sequence). The CDR3 loop spans 16 amino acids. CDR3 region: CASSSTSSGGSYEQYF. The CDR3 DNA reads as TGTGCCAGCAGCTCGACATCTAGCGGGGGATCATACGAGCAGTACTTC.

The rearrangement uses TRBV6-4 and TRBJ1-1; 8 bases are a match to TRBD1. The CDR3 is 15 amino acids. V lost 3 bases, J lost 4 bases, and 7 bases stayed unmatched. Per the germline V gene, CDR1 is MRHNA and CDR2 is SNTAGT. CDR3 DNA: TGTGCCAGCAGTGAAGCTGCTACAGGGGGCACTGAAGCTTTCTTT. Translation: CASSEAATGGTEAFF.

J is TRBJ1-4 and V is TRBV2; 7 bases fit TRBD1. The J segment lost 7 bases and the V segment lost 8 bases, leaving 7 bases of the junction unmatched. The germline V gene encodes CDR1 SNHLY and CDR2 FYNNEI. There are 13 residues in the CDR3. The CDR3 reads CASRRGYAEKLFF. The DNA of the CDR3 is TGTGCCAGCCGCAGGGGGTATGCTGAAAAACTGTTTTTT. The full variable domain, completed using reference TRBV2 and TRBJ1-4, is EPEVTQTPSHQVTQMGQEVILRCVPISNHLYFYWYRQILGQKVEFLVSFYNNEISEKSEIFDDQFSVERPDGSNFTLKIRSTKLEDSAMYFCASRRGYAEKLFFGSGTQLSVL.

V gene TRBV5-6 combines with J gene TRBJ2-2, with D maybe TRBD2 (6 bases). CDR3 length equals 16 residues. Germline CDR1 and CDR2: SGHDT and YYEEEE. Deletions cut 4 bases from V and 0 bases from J, with 13 bases between. The CDR3 nucleotides are TGTGCCAGCAGCGCGGGATGGCGCGCGAACACCGGGGAGCTGTTTTTT. It specifies CASSAGWRANTGELFF.

The chain combines TRBV5-4 with TRBJ2-1; possible D gene TRBD1, 6 bases. Germline values: CDR1 SGHNT, CDR2 YYREEE (reference sequence). The V end was cut by 4 bases, the J end by 2 bases, with 13 bases between. The CDR3 contains 15 residues. The CDR3 nucleotides are TGTGCCAGCAGCCTCCGGGACAAACCCTACAATGAGCAGTTCTTC. Translated: CASSLRDKPYNEQFF.

This chain uses TRBV6-5 with TRBJ1-2, with D possibly being TRBD1 (5 bases). V gave up 5 bases and J gave up 0 bases, with 13 bases separating them. Germline CDR1 and CDR2: MNHEY and SVGAGI. CDR3 length: 15 residues. DNA of the CDR3: TGTGCCAGCAGTGGACGGACAACAGCTAACTATGGCTACACCTTC. This sequence encodes CASSGRTTANYGYTF.

This chain uses TRBV2 with TRBJ2-1; 8 positions match TRBD2. The germline V gene encodes CDR1 SNHLY and CDR2 FYNNEI. The CDR3 spans 17 residues. The V segment lost 7 bases and the J segment 0 bases; nucleotides outside the gene matches: 11. CDR3 nucleotide sequence: TGTGCCAGCACCCGAGCCGAGGGGACTAGCTCCTACAATGAGCAGTTCTTC. It codes for CASTRAEGTSSYNEQFF.

This chain uses TRBV4-2 with TRBJ2-1; D gene unclear. Trimming removed 0 bases at V and 4 bases at J, with 7 bases between. The CDR3 length is 14 residues. The germline V gene has CDR1 LGHNA and CDR2 YNFKEQ. The CDR3 is CASSQDGRYNEQFF. The CDR3 region has the DNA TGTGCCAGCAGCCAAGACGGCAGGTACAATGAGCAGTTCTTC.

The rearrangement joins TRBV29-1 to TRBJ2-7, with 10 bases fitting TRBD2. After removal of 4 bases from V and 2 bases from J, the junction contained 5 bases not matched to a gene. The germline gives CDR1 SQVTM, CDR2 ANQGSEA. CDR3 length: 14 amino acids. In nucleotides, the CDR3 is TGCAGCGTTGGGCCCAGCGGGAGGGCCTACGAGCAGTACTTC. As protein: CSVGPSGRAYEQYF.

The chain couples TRBV7-3 to TRBJ1-2; 7 bases fit TRBD1. V lost 5 bases, J lost 4 bases, and 7 bases stayed unmatched. CDR1 is SGHTA, CDR2 FQGTGA, per germline. The CDR3 runs 14 residues. The CDR3 DNA is TGTGCCAGCAGCCCCACCGGGACAGCCTATGGCTACACCTTC. It yields the protein CASSPTGTAYGYTF. Supplemented by reference TRBV7-3 and TRBJ1-2, the full variable domain reads GAGVSQTPSNKVTEKGKYVELRCDPISGHTALYWYRQSLGQGPEFLIYFQGTGAADDSGLPNDRFFAVRPEGSVSTLKIQRTERGDSAVYLCASSPTGTAYGYTFGSGTRLTVV.

Relative to its sample, this clone is medium-sized. This rearrangement joins TRBV29-1 to TRBJ1-1; no reliable D call. CDR3 size: 11 residues. The V end was cut by 4 bases, the J end by 11 bases, with 14 bases between. Germline values: CDR1 SQVTM, CDR2 ANQGSEA. The CDR3 reads CSVGSGRVAFF. DNA of the CDR3: TGCAGCGTTGGTTCCGGGAGGGTCGCTTTCTTT. Complete variable domain (other parts from reference TRBV29-1 and TRBJ1-1): SAVISQKPSRDICQRGTSLTIQCQVDSQVTMMFWYRQQPGQSLTLIATANQGSEATYESGFVIDKFPISRPNLTFSTLTVSNMSPEDSSIYLCSVGSGRVAFFGQGTRLTVV.

The chain combines TRBV7-9 with TRBJ2-7; 7 bases match TRBD1. Trimming removed 5 bases from V and 4 bases from J; junction bases left unmatched: 11. Germline CDR1 is SEHNR and CDR2 is FQNEAQ (reference sequence). The CDR3 has 15 residues. The CDR3 spells CASSPTGPLSYEQYF. CDR3 coding DNA: TGTGCCAGCAGCCCGACAGGGCCCCTCTCTTACGAGCAGTACTTC.

For the CDR3, the DNA is TGTGCCAGCAGCCGGGACAGGTCCCCCTACGAGCAGTACTTC. This codes for CASSRDRSPYEQYF. This chain links TRBV5-6 with TRBJ2-7; 8 bases are shared with TRBD1. Trimming took 4 bases from V and 2 from J; bases not matched to a gene: 5. There are 14 residues in the CDR3. CDR1 is SGHDT, CDR2 YYEEEE, per germline.

J is TRBJ2-7 and V is TRBV9; TRBD2 matches at 8 bases. The CDR3 consists of 14 residues. In germline, CDR1 is SGDLS, CDR2 YYNGEE. J lost 3 bases, V lost 1 base, and 3 bases had no gene match. Here the CDR3 reads CASSVLSGSYEQYF. CDR3 coding DNA: TGTGCCAGCAGCGTATTGAGCGGGAGCTACGAGCAGTACTTC.